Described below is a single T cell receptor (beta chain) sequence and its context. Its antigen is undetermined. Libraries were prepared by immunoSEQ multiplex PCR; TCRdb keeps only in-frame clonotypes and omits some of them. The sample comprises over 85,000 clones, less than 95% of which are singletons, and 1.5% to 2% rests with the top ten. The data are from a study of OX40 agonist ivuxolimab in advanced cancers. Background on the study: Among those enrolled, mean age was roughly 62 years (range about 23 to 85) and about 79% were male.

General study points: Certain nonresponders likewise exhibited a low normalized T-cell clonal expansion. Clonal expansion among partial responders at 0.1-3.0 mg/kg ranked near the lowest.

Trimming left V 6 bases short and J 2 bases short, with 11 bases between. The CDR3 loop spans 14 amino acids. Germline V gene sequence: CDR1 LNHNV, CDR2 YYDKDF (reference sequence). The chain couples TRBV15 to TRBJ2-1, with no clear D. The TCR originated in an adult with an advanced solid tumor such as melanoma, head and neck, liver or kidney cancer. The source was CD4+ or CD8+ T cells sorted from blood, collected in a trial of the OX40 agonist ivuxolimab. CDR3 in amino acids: CATRGPATYNEQFF. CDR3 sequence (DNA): TGTGCCACCAGAGGCCCGGCCACCTACAATGAGCAGTTCTTC.